Each of the 25 T cell receptor beta chains below was sequenced from the same sample in a study of breast tumors, draining lymph nodes, adjacent tissues. Samples came from axillary lymph nodes draining the breast cancer. MiXCR, run by TCRdb on the multiplex PCR reads, gives a single entry per CDR3 protein. The sample records fewer than 140,000 distinct CDR3 sequences, approximately 28% being singletons. Sequencing was done on a sample of axillary lymph node tissue. These receptors were obtained from a female donor with breast cancer. Some clones in this sample may be carry-over from other donors' samples.

This clonotype has a count of ten or more. V usage is TRBV11-2 and J usage is TRBJ2-1; D not resolved. With 5 bases removed from V and 4 bases from J, the gap between germline ends came to 6 bases. Germline V gene sequence: CDR1 SGHAT, CDR2 FQNNGV. The CDR3 spans 12 residues. The CDR3 here is CASSELYNEQFF. The CDR3 DNA is TGTGCCAGCAGCGAACTTTACAATGAGCAGTTCTTC.

Many counts were recorded for this clonotype. The chain combines TRBV19 with TRBJ1-3, with D hard to call. Germline values: CDR1 LNHDA, CDR2 SQIVND (reference sequence). The CDR3 spans 15 residues. Deletions cut 7 bases from V and 4 bases from J, with 17 bases between. In DNA form, the CDR3 reads TGTGCCAGTACCAACGGAGAGGCGGCGGGAAACACCATATATTTT. This gives the protein CASTNGEAAGNTIYF.

At least ten counts were recorded for this clonotype. The rearrangement uses TRBV30 and TRBJ2-5; D unclear. Germline CDR1 GTSNPN, CDR2 SVGIG (reference sequence). CDR3 length: 13 amino acids. V dropped 0 bases and J dropped 3 bases, with 8 bases sitting between them. The CDR3 protein is CAWSVRWEETQYF. In DNA form, the CDR3 reads TGTGCCTGGAGTGTACGGTGGGAAGAGACCCAGTACTTC.

At least ten counts were recorded for this clonotype. The chain carries TRBV20-1 and TRBJ1-6, with D possibly matching TRBD1 (6 bases). Trimming shortened V by 3 bases and J by 1 base, and 7 bases separated the two germline ends. CDR1 and CDR2 from the germline V gene are DFQATT and SNEGSKA (reference sequence). The CDR3 totals 14 residues. The CDR3 nucleotides read TGCAGTGCTAGGACAGGTTCCTATAATTCACCCCTCCACTTT. As protein: CSARTGSYNSPLHF.

The chain carries TRBV6-6 and TRBJ1-1; the D is unclear. Germline V gene data show CDR1 as MNHNY and CDR2 as SVGAGI (reference sequence). This CDR3 contains 12 residues. Trimming removed 5 bases from V and 1 base from J, with 5 bases in between. The DNA of the CDR3 is TGTGCCAGCAGTCACCCGAACACTGAAGCTTTCTTT. Translated, it gives CASSHPNTEAFF.

This clonotype was counted at least ten times. Here the CDR3 reads CSVVPGAWNEQFF. The CDR3 bases are TGCAGCGTTGTTCCGGGGGCCTGGAATGAGCAGTTCTTC. V gene TRBV29-1 combines with J gene TRBJ2-1; D is perhaps TRBD1 or TRBD2 (6 bases each). Germline CDR1 is SQVTM and CDR2 is ANQGSEA. This CDR3 contains 13 residues. With 4 bases removed from V and 7 bases from J, the gap between germline ends came to 14 bases.

This clonotype was observed at least ten times. The chain couples TRBV11-1 to TRBJ2-1, with D possibly TRBD2 on 5 matching bases. V was shortened by 5 bases and J by 7 bases, with 9 bases between the two germline ends. This CDR3 contains 12 residues. Germline V lookup: CDR1 SGHAT, CDR2 FQDESV (reference sequence). The CDR3 DNA sequence: TGTGCCAGCAGCCCCACTAGGAATGAGCAGTTCTTC. Translation: CASSPTRNEQFF.

This clonotype was seen ten or more times. The gene calls are TRBV28 and TRBJ1-3, with D possibly matching TRBD1 (6 bases). The CDR3 has 14 residues. Germline V lookup: CDR1 MDHEN, CDR2 SYDVKM. Trimming shortened V by 2 bases and J by 2 bases, and 7 bases separated the two germline ends. The CDR3 here is CASSLAGAGNTIYF. The CDR3 nucleotides read TGTGCCAGCAGTTTAGCAGGGGCTGGAAACACCATATATTTT.

Regarding this clonotype: The limits of the CDR3 on the DNA are not certain, so only TCRdb's listed CDR3 is given. This sequence joins TRBV5-1 and TRBJ2-2; the tabulated D call, TRBD1, remains unverified against the DNA. The CDR3 adds up to 19 amino acids, both ends counted. Germline assignment: CDR1 SGHRS and CDR2 YFSETQ. The CDR3 loop is CASSLRQGGDTQYFGELFF.

This clonotype was detected ten times or more. This chain connects TRBV15 to TRBJ2-3, with 7 bases that match TRBD2. Per the germline V gene, CDR1 is LNHNV and CDR2 is YYDKDF (reference sequence). CDR3 length: 15 residues. V shed 1 base and J 4 bases; nucleotides not matched to a gene: 5. The CDR3 is CATSRAGGRADTQYF. The DNA of the CDR3 is TGTGCCACCAGCAGAGCGGGGGGTCGGGCAGATACGCAGTATTTT.

The sample holds many counts of this clonotype. CDR3 loop: CASSQDWRVGDGYTF. CDR3 nucleotides: TGCGCCAGCAGCCAAGATTGGAGGGTGGGGGATGGCTACACCTTC. The chain couples TRBV4-1 to TRBJ1-2; the D gene is possibly TRBD1 (5 bases). V lost 0 bases and J lost 6, with 14 bases in between. The CDR3 sequence is 15 residues long. Germline-derived CDR1 and CDR2 are MGHRA and YSYEKL.

The sample holds a few counts of this clonotype. A much bigger clone sits one base away, suggesting this may be a read error. The CDR3 carries no conserved terminal phenylalanine or tryptophan, so it likely arises from a read error. V usage is TRBV7-2 and J usage is TRBJ2-1; 7 bases align to TRBD2. The V gene end was trimmed by 7 bases and the J gene end by 7 bases; junction bases not matched to a gene: 10. This CDR3 is built from 14 residues. The germline gives CDR1 SGHTA, CDR2 FQGNSA. The CDR3 DNA is TGTGCCAGCATCCCATTGGGGAGGGTTAATGAGCAGTTCCTC. Translation gives CASIPLGRVNEQFL.

A remark on this clonotype: Its ends do not fully match the called genes, so a read error is possible. The chain carries TRBV12-3 or TRBV12-4 and TRBJ2-2, with D possibly being TRBD1 or TRBD2 (5 bases each). This CDR3 has 11 residues. Here the CDR3 DNA reads TGTGCTAGCATGACCGCCGGGGCGCTGTTTTTT. It specifies CASMTAGALFF.

This clonotype was picked up many times. The chain is built from TRBV28 and TRBJ1-3; D possibly corresponds to TRBD1 (5 bases). The V end was cut by 3 bases, the J end by 1 base, with 10 bases between. Germline-derived CDR1 and CDR2 are MDHEN and SYDVKM. This CDR3 region has 15 residues. CDR3 sequence (DNA): TGTGCCAGCAGTTTTCAGGGTGGGTCTGGAAACACCATATATTTT. It yields the protein CASSFQGGSGNTIYF.

This chain uses TRBV7-3 with TRBJ2-2; D is unclear. The CDR3 is made up of 14 amino acids. The germline V gene has CDR1 SGHTA and CDR2 FQGTGA. V lost 5 bases, J lost 4 bases, and 11 bases lay in between. CDR3 protein: CASSRTVSTGELFF. For the CDR3, the DNA is TGTGCCAGCAGCCGAACAGTGAGCACCGGGGAGCTGTTTTTT.

This sequence joins TRBV2 and TRBJ2-5; 12 bases fit TRBD2. The CDR3 is made up of 13 amino acids. The J segment lost 11 bases and the V segment lost 6 bases, leaving 7 bases of the junction unmatched. Germline V CDR1 and CDR2: SNHLY, FYNNEI. The CDR3 protein is CASSRLAGVRQYF. DNA of the CDR3: TGTGCCAGCAGCAGACTAGCGGGAGTTCGTCAGTACTTC.

The CDR3 nucleotides read TGTGCCATCAGTGAGAGGTCCTCAGACGGGCAGAGATCCTACGAGCAGTACTTC. Its protein is CAISERSSDGQRSYEQYF. J is TRBJ2-7 and V is TRBV10-3, with D hard to call. CDR3 length: 18 amino acids. V lost 2 bases to trimming and J lost 1 base, with 21 bases between them. Looked up from germline, CDR1 is ENHRY and CDR2 is SYGVKD.

This clonotype was counted ten times or more. The gene calls are TRBV6-4 and TRBJ2-7; a possible D gene is TRBD2 (6 bases). The CDR3 is 17 amino acids. Germline lookup yields CDR1 MRHNA and CDR2 SNTAGT. The V and J ends lost 5 bases and 9 bases respectively, with 29 bases between them. The CDR3 here is CASSHPPTKYAGRRQYF. CDR3 nucleotides: TGTGCCAGCAGTCACCCCCCTACTAAATACGCGGGAAGGAGGCAGTACTTC.

There are many counts of this clonotype. The chain recombines TRBV4-2 with TRBJ2-1; no reliable D call. The V end was cut by 0 bases, the J end by 6 bases, with 3 bases between. The CDR3 totals 12 residues. Looked up from germline, CDR1 is LGHNA and CDR2 is YNFKEQ. CDR3 DNA: TGTGCCAGCAGCCAAGAAAGCAATGAGCAGTTCTTC. Amino acid sequence: CASSQESNEQFF.

In this sample, this clonotype turned up many times. DNA of the CDR3: TGTGCCAGCAGCCGATTCCGATTTGCCGAGCAGTACTTC. Translation gives CASSRFRFAEQYF. V and J are TRBV7-2 and TRBJ2-7; D remains ambiguous. Trimming removed 5 bases at V and 6 bases at J, with 14 bases between. The CDR3 is 13 amino acids. Germline V lookup: CDR1 SGHTA, CDR2 FQGNSA.

Ten or more counts support this clonotype. The rearrangement joins TRBV28 to TRBJ2-3; 12 positions agree with TRBD2. Trimming cost V 3 bases and J 5 bases; bases outside gene matches: 0. CDR3 length equals 14 residues. Germline V gene sequence: CDR1 MDHEN, CDR2 SYDVKM. CDR3 nucleotide sequence: TGTGCCAGCAGTTTGACTAGCGGGGGAGATACGCAGTATTTT. Encoded protein: CASSLTSGGDTQYF.

Details on this clonotype: Because it lacks the conserved phenylalanine or tryptophan at the end, this CDR3 is likely a read error. Because the CDR3's place on the DNA is in doubt, the DNA is left out and the CDR3 is given as listed by TCRdb. This chain connects TRBV7-2 to TRBJ2-1; TRBD2 is the table's D call and was not checked against the DNA. Germline CDR1 SGHTA, CDR2 FQGNSA. The CDR3 sequence runs 15 residues, both termini included. CDR3 protein: CASSLGAGNRREQSS.

The sample holds many counts of this clonotype. The V gene is TRBV10-3, the J gene TRBJ1-2; D is perhaps TRBD1 (5 bases). V was cut by 8 bases and J by 4 bases, with 8 bases left in between. The germline V gene encodes CDR1 ENHRY and CDR2 SYGVKD. This CDR3 contains 11 residues. As DNA, the CDR3 is TGTGCCATCTTTGACAGCTATGGCTACACCTTC. This gives the protein CAIFDSYGYTF.

In its sample, this clonotype was seen many times. The V and J genes are TRBV12-3 or TRBV12-4 and TRBJ1-2; possibly TRBD1 for D (6 bases). V lost 3 bases, J lost 7 bases, and 15 bases lay in between. This CDR3 is built from 14 residues. Written as DNA, the CDR3 is TGTGCCAGCAGTTTGGCGCAGGGGTCGGGTGGCTACACCTTC. Translation: CASSLAQGSGGYTF.

This clonotype appeared many times. The V gene is TRBV20-1, the J gene TRBJ2-1; D may match TRBD1 or TRBD2 (5 bases each). The ends were cut back, 5 bases at V and 3 bases at J, with 14 bases in the middle. The CDR3 totals 14 residues. Germline V gene sequence: CDR1 DFQATT, CDR2 SNEGSKA (reference sequence). CDR3 DNA: TGCAGTGCTCGCCGGGGCCCTGTCTACAATGAGCAGTTCTTC. This sequence encodes CSARRGPVYNEQFF.